The 3 T cell receptor beta chains given below trace back to one sample, sequenced in a study of regulatory T cells in long-lasting Graves disease. Combining iRepertoire HTBI primers with Arm-PCR of CDR3 regions, the authors built TCR beta libraries. TCRdb re-called the multiplex PCR reads with MiXCR, one entry per CDR3 protein. This sample carries under 450,000 distinct CDR3 sequences, around 11% of them seen once, and the ten largest clones take about 19%. Time point: newly diagnosed GD, antithyroid drugs for less than 3 months. Making the TCR library involved RNA that had been extracted from PBMCs. The same sample was also used in a study of T cells in Graves' hyperthyroidism and ophthalmopathy.

The sample in question was peripheral blood mononuclear cells (PBMCs), obtained at new diagnosis, from a patient treated with antithyroid drugs. These receptors all stem from a woman under 30 with Graves disease.

This clonotype occurred many times. This sequence joins TRBV20-1 and TRBJ1-5; no reliable D call. CDR1 is DFQATT and CDR2 is SNEGSKA in the germline V gene (reference sequence). The CDR3 runs 15 residues. V was shortened by 0 bases and J by 0 bases, with 9 bases between the two germline ends. CDR3 residues: CSARDPRDSNQPQHF. The DNA for the CDR3 is TGCAGTGCTAGAGATCCTCGGGATAGCAATCAGCCCCAGCATTTT.

This clonotype was seen repeatedly, ten times or more. The chain employs TRBV2 and TRBJ1-3; D is undetermined. The CDR3 has 15 amino acids. Trimming removed 10 bases from V and 3 bases from J, with 19 bases in between. Looked up from germline, CDR1 is SNHLY and CDR2 is FYNNEI. The CDR3 nucleotides read TGTGCCATCAGGACGGGCCTCCGGGATGGAAACACCATATATTTT. The encoded protein is CAIRTGLRDGNTIYF.

The chain uses TRBV30 and TRBJ1-6; 8 bases are a match to TRBD1. The CDR3 totals 12 residues. Per the germline V gene, CDR1 is GTSNPN and CDR2 is SVGIG (reference sequence). Trimming removed 3 bases from V and 8 bases from J; junction bases left unmatched: 0. The CDR3 coding sequence is TGTGCCTGGAGACAGGGGGATTCACCCCTCCACTTT. Residues: CAWRQGDSPLHF.